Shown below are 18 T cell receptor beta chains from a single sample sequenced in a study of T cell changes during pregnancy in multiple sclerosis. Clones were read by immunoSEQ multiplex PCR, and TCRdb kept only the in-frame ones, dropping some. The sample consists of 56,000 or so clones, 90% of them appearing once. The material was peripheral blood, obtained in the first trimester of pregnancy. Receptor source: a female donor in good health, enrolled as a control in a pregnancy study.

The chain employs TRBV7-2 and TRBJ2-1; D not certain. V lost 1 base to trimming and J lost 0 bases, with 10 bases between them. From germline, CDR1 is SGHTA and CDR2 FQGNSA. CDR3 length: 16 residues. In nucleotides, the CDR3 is TGTGCCAGCAGCTTAGGGGCCTCCTCCTCCTACAATGAGCAGTTCTTC. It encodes CASSLGASSSYNEQFF.

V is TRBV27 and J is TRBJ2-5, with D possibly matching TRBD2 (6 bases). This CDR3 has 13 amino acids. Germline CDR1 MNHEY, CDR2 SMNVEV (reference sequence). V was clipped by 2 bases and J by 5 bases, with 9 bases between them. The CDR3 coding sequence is TGTGCCAGCAGTTTAATTGGGGGGGAGACCCAGTACTTC. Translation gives CASSLIGGETQYF.

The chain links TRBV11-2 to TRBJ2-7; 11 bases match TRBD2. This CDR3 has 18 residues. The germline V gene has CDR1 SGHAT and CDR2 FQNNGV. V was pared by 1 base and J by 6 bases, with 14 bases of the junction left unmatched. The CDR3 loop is CASSLGTSGGVLDFEQYF. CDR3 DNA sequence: TGTGCCAGCAGCTTAGGTACTAGCGGGGGAGTGCTGGATTTCGAGCAGTACTTC.

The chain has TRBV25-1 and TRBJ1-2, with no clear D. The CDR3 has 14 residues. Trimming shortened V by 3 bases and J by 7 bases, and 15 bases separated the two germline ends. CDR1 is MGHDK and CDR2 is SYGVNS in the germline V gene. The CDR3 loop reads CASSDSSGWVGYTF. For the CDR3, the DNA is TGTGCCAGCAGTGATTCGAGCGGGTGGGTTGGCTACACCTTC.

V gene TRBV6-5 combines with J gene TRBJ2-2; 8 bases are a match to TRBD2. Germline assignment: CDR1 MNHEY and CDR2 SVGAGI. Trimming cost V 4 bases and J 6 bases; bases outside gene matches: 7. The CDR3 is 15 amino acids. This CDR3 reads CASSSGTSLAGELFF. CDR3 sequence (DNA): TGTGCCAGCAGTTCCGGGACTAGTCTCGCCGGGGAGCTGTTTTTT.

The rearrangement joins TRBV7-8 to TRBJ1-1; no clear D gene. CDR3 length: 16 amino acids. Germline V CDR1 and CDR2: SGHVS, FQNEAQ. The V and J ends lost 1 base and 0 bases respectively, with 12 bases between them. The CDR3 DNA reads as TGTGCCAGCAGCTTAGTACCAGATTCCATGAACACTGAAGCTTTCTTT. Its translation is CASSLVPDSMNTEAFF.

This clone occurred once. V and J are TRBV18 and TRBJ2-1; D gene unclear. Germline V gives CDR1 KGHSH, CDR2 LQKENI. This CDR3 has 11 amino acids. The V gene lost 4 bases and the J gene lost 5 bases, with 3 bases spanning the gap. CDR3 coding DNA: TGTGCCAGCTCACTCAACAATGAGCAGTTCTTC. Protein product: CASSLNNEQFF.

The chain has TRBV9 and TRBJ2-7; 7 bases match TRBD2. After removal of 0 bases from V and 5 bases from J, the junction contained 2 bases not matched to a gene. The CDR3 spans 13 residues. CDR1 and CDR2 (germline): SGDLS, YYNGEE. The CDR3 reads CASSVGGLDEQYF. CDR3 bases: TGTGCCAGCAGCGTAGGTGGACTAGACGAGCAGTACTTC.

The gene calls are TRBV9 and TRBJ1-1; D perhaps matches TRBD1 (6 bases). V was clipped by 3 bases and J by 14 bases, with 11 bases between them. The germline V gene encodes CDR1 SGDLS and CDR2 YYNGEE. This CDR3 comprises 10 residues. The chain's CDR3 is CASSGGQLFF. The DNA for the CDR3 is TGTGCCAGCAGCGGCGGACAGTTATTCTTT. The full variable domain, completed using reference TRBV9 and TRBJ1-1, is DSGVTQTPKHLITATGQRVTLRCSPRSGDLSVYWYQQSLDQGLQFLIQYYNGEERAKGNILERFSAQQFPDLHSELNLSSLELGDSALYFCASSGGQLFFGQGTRLTVV.

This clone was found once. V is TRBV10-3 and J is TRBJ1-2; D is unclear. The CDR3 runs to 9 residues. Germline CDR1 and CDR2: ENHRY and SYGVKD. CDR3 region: CAAGYGYTF. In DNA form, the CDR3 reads TGTGCGGCAGGATATGGCTACACCTTC.

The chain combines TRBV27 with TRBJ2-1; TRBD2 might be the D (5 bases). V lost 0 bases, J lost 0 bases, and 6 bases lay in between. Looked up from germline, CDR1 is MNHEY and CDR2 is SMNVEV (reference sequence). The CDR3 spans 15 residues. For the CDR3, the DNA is TGTGCCAGCAGTTTATCGGCGGGCTCCTACAATGAGCAGTTCTTC. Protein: CASSLSAGSYNEQFF.

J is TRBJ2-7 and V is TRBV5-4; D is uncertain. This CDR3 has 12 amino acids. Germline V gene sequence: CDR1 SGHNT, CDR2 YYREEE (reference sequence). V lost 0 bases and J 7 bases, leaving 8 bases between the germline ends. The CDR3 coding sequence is TGTGCCAGCAGCTTGGGCGACTGGGAGCAGTACTTC. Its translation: CASSLGDWEQYF.

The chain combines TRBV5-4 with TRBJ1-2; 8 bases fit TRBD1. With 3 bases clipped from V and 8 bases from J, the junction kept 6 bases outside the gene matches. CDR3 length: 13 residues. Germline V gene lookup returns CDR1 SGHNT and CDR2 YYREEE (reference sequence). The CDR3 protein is CASSYTAGGGYTF. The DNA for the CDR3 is TGTGCCAGCAGCTACACGGCAGGGGGCGGCTACACCTTC.

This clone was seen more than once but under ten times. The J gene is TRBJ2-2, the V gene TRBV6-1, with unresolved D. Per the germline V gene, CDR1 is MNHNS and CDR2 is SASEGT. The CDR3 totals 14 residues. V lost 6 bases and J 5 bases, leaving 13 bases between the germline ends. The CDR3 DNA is TGTGCCAGCAGACAAAAAACAGAGACCGGGGAGCTGTTTTTT. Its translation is CASRQKTETGELFF.

Written as DNA, the CDR3 is TGTGCCAGCATCCCCGGGACAGGTGGGGAAAAACTGTTTTTT. It translates to CASIPGTGGEKLFF. The V and J genes are TRBV6-1 and TRBJ1-4, with TRBD1 matching over 8 bases. This CDR3 is built from 14 residues. Germline trimming cut 7 bases from V and 8 bases from J; bases unmatched to any gene: 9. Germline loops: CDR1 MNHNS, CDR2 SASEGT.

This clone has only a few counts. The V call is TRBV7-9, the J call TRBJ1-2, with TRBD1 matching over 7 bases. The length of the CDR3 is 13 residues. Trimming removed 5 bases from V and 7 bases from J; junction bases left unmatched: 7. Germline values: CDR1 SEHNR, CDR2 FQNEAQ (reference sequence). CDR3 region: CASSPLDRRGYTF. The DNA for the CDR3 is TGTGCCAGCAGCCCGTTGGACAGGCGTGGCTACACCTTC. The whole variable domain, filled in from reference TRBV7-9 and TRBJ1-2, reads DTGVSQNPRHKITKRGQNVTFRCDPISEHNRLYWYRQTLGQGPEFLTYFQNEAQLEKSRLLSDRFSAERPKGSFSTLEIQRTEQGDSAMYLCASSPLDRRGYTFGSGTRLTVV.

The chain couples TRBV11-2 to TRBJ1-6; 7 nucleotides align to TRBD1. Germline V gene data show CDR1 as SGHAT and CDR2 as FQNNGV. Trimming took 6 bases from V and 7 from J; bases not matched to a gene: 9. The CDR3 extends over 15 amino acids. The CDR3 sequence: CASRRPGQLNSPLHF. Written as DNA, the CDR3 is TGTGCCAGCAGGCGACCGGGACAGTTGAATTCACCCCTCCACTTT.

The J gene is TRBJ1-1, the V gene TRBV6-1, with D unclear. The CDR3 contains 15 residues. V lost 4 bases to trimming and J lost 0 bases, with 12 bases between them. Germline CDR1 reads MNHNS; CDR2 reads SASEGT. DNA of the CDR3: TGTGCCAGCAGTGCCTCTCTGAGGATGAACACTGAAGCTTTCTTT. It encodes CASSASLRMNTEAFF.